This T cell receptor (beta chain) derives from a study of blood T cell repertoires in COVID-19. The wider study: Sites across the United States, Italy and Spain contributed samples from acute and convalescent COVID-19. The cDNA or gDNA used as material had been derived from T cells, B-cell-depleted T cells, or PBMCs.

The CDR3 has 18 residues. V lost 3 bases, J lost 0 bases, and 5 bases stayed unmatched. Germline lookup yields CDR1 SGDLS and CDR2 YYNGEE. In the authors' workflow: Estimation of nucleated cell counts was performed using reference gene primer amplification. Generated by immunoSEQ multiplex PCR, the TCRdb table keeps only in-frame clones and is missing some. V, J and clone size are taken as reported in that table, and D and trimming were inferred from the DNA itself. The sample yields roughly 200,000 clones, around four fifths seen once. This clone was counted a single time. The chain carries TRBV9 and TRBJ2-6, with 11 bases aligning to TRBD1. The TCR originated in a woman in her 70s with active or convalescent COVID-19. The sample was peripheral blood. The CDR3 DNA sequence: TGTGCCAGCAGCGACCGGGACAGGGGGAGCTCTGGGGCCAACGTCCTGACTTTC. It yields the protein CASSDRDRGSSGANVLTF. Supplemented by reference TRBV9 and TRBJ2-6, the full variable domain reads DSGVTQTPKHLITATGQRVTLRCSPRSGDLSVYWYQQSLDQGLQFLIQYYNGEERAKGNILERFSAQQFPDLHSELNLSSLELGDSALYFCASSDRDRGSSGANVLTFGAGSRLTVL.